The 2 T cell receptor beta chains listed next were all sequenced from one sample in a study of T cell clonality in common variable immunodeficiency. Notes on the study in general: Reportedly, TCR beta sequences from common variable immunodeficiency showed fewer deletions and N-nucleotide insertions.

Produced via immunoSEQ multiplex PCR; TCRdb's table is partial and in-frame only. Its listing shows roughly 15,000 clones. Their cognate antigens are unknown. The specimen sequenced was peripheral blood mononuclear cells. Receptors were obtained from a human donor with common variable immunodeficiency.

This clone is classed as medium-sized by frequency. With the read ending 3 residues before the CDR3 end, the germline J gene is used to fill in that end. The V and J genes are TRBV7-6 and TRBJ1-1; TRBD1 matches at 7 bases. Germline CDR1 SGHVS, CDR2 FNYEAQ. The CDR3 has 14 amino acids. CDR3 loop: CASSRGQAANEAFF. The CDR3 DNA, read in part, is TGTGCCAGCAGTCGAGGACAGGCGGCGAACGAA.

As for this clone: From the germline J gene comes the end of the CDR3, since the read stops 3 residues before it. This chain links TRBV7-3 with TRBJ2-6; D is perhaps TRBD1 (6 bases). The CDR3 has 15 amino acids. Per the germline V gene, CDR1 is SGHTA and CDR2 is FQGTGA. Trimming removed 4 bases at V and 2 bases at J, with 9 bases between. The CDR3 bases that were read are TGTGCCAGCAGCTCGACAGGTCCTGGGGCCAACGTC. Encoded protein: CASSSTGPGANV. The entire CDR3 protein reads CASSSTGPGANVLTF.